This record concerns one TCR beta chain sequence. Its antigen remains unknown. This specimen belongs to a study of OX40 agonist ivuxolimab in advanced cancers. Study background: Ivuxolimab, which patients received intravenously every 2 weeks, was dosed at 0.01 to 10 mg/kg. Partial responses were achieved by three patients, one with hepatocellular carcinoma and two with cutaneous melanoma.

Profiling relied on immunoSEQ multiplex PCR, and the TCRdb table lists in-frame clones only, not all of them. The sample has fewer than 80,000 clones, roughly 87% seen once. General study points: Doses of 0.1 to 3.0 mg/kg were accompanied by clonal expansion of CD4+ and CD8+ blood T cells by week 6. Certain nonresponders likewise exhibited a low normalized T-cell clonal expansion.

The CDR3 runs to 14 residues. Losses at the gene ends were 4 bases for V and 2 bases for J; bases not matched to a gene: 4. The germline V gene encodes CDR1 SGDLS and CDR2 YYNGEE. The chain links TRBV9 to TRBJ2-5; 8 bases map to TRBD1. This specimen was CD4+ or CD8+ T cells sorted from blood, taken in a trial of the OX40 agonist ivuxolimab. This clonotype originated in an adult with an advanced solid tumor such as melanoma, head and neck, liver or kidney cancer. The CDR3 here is CASSKTGGQETQYF. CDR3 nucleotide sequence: TGTGCCAGCAGCAAAACAGGGGGGCAAGAGACCCAGTACTTC.